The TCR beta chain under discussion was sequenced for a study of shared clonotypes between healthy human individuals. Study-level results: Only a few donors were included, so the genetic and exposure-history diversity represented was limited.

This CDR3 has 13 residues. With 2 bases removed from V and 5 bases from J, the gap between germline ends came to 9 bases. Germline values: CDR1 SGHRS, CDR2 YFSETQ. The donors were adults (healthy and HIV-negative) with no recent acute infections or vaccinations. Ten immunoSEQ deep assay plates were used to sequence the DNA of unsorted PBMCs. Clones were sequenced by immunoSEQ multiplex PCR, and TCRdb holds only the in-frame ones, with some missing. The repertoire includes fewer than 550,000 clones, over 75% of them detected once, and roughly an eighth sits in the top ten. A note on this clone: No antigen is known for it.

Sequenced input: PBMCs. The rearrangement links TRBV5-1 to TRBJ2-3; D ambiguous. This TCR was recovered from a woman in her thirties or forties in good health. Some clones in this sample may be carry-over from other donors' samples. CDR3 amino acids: CASSLGDKDTQYF. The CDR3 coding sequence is TGCGCCAGCAGCTTAGGCGACAAAGATACGCAGTATTTT.